Shown below are 9 T cell receptor beta chains from a single sample sequenced in a study of regulatory dendritic cells for organ transplantation (dated by TCRdb to 2016 to 2017). Sorted T cell subsets were CFSE-labeled and co-cultured for approximately 5 days with allogeneic regulatory or mature dendritic cells at a 1:10 DC:T ratio. Their cognate antigens are unknown. The receptor library was made with the immunoSEQ multiplex PCR assay. TCRdb limited this immuneACCESS table to in-frame rearrangements with V and J called. A share of clones is missing; checked studies link under half to unresolved V genes, and the rest is unexplained. The sample includes about 4,000 clones, with over 55% observed a single time. Around 23% of the sample belongs to the ten largest clones. Sequenced: memory CD8+ T cells from blood cultured with dendritic cells. The sample's cell subset or site label, in plain terms: CD45RO+ memory T cells. The origin of the receptors is a human donor in good health.

V and J are TRBV28 and TRBJ2-1; TRBD2 agrees at 7 bases. The CDR3 spans 13 residues. The germline V gene encodes CDR1 MDHEN and CDR2 SYDVKM. V trimming: 3 bases; J trimming: 7 bases; junction bases outside the gene matches: 3. This CDR3 is CASSFFGGNEQFF. CDR3 nucleotides: TGTGCCAGCAGTTTCTTCGGGGGGAATGAGCAGTTCTTC.

The chain's CDR3 is CASSPITTGTYEQYF. For the CDR3, the DNA is TGCGCCAGCAGCCCTATTACGACAGGGACCTACGAGCAGTACTTC. This chain uses TRBV4-1 with TRBJ2-7; 7 nucleotides line up with TRBD1. This CDR3 spans 15 amino acids. CDR1 MGHRA and CDR2 YSYEKL come from the germline V gene. V was clipped by 4 bases and J by 2 bases; unmatched bases: 8.

The table lists this clone with a few counts. The CDR3 loop is CATSSGVSSYNEQFF. Written as DNA, the CDR3 is TGTGCCACCAGCAGTGGGGTTAGCTCCTACAATGAGCAGTTCTTC. The chain has TRBV15 and TRBJ2-1, with D uncertain. Germline assignment: CDR1 LNHNV and CDR2 YYDKDF (reference sequence). The CDR3 runs 15 residues. The ends were cut back, 3 bases at V and 0 bases at J, with 9 bases in the middle.

In its sample, this clone was seen a few times. The DNA for the CDR3 is TGTGCCAGCAGTGAGTGGGGTGGTGAAGCTTTCTTT. This codes for CASSEWGGEAFF. The rearrangement links TRBV25-1 to TRBJ1-1; D gene uncertain. The CDR3 extends over 12 amino acids. In germline, CDR1 is MGHDK, CDR2 SYGVNS. V lost 3 bases and J 7 bases, leaving 9 bases between the germline ends.

This chain links TRBV14 with TRBJ1-2; the match to TRBD1 covers 7 bases. V shed 4 bases, J shed 4 bases, and the junction held 6 bases outside the gene matches. The CDR3 extends over 14 amino acids. Germline loops: CDR1 SGHDN, CDR2 FVKESK. The CDR3 DNA reads as TGTGCCAGCAGCCCCTTGACAGGGACCTATGGCTACACCTTC. The encoded protein is CASSPLTGTYGYTF.

This clone was counted a single time. V gene TRBV15 combines with J gene TRBJ2-1; 8 nucleotides agree with TRBD2. This CDR3 has 15 amino acids. The germline V gene encodes CDR1 LNHNV and CDR2 YYDKDF (reference sequence). V lost 1 base, J lost 5 bases, and 4 bases stayed unmatched. In DNA, the CDR3 is TGTGCCACCAGCAGAGTCGGCGGGGGGAACAATGAGCAGTTCTTC. Amino acid sequence: CATSRVGGGNNEQFF.

V is TRBV11-1 and J is TRBJ2-1, with D possibly being TRBD1 or TRBD2 (6 bases each). This CDR3 spans 17 amino acids. Germline V gene data show CDR1 as SGHAT and CDR2 as FQDESV (reference sequence). V gave up 2 bases and J gave up 0 bases, with 14 bases separating them. CDR3 region: CASSLLRGQSSYNEQFF. DNA of the CDR3: TGTGCCAGCAGCTTATTACGGGGGCAGAGCTCCTACAATGAGCAGTTCTTC. The full variable domain, rest sourced from reference TRBV11-1 and TRBJ2-1, is EAEVAQSPRYKITEKSQAVAFWCDPISGHATLYWYRQILGQGPELLVQFQDESVVDDSQLPKDRFSAERLKGVDSTLKIQPAELGDSAMYLCASSLLRGQSSYNEQFFGPGTRLTVL.

The V and J genes are TRBV19 and TRBJ1-5; no firm D call. The CDR3 runs to 15 residues. CDR1 is LNHDA, CDR2 SQIVND, per germline (reference sequence). The germline V and J ends were trimmed by 0 bases and 3 bases, with 9 bases remaining between them. The CDR3: CASSIDLDPNQPQHF. The CDR3, as DNA: TGTGCCAGTAGTATAGATCTGGACCCCAATCAGCCCCAGCATTTT.

The J gene is TRBJ2-7, the V gene TRBV2, with D possibly matching TRBD1 (6 bases). Germline V gene data show CDR1 as SNHLY and CDR2 as FYNNEI. Trimming stripped 3 bases from V and 2 bases from J, with 17 bases between. CDR3 length: 16 residues. CDR3 in DNA: TGTGCCAGCAGTGAGGGGGCCGGGACCTCTACCTACGAGCAGTACTTC. It translates to CASSEGAGTSTYEQYF.